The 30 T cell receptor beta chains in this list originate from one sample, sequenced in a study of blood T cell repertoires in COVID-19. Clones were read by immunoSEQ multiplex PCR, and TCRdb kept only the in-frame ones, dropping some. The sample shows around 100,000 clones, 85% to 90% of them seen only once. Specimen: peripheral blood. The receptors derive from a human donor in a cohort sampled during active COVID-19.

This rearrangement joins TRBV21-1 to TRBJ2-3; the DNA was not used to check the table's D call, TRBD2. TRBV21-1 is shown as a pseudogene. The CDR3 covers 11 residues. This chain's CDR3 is CARPAADTQYF. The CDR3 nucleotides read TGTGCCCGACCCGCAGCGGATACGCAGTATTTT.

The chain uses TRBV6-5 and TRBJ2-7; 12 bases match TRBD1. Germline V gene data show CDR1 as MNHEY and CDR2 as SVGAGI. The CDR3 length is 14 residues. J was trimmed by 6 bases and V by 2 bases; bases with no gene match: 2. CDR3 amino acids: CASSYTGQGAEQYF. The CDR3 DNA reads TGTGCCAGCAGTTACACGGGACAGGGGGCCGAGCAGTACTTC.

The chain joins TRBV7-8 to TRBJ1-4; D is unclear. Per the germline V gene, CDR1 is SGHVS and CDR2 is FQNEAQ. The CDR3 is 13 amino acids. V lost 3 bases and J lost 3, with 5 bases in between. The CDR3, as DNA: TGTGCCAGCAGCTTCCAGGCTAATGAAAAACTGTTTTTT. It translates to CASSFQANEKLFF.

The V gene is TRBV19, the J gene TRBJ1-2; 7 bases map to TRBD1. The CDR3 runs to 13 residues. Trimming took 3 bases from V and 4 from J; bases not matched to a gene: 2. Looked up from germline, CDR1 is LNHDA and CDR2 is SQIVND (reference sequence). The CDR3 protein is CASSMDRTYGYTF. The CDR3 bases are TGTGCCAGTAGTATGGACAGGACCTATGGCTACACCTTC.

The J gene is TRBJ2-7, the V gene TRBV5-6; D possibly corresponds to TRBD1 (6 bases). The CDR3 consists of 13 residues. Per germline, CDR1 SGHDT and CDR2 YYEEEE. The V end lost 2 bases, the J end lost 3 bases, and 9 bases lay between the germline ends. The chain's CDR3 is CASSLGGHYEQYF. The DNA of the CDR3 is TGTGCCAGCAGCTTAGGGGGTCACTACGAGCAGTACTTC.

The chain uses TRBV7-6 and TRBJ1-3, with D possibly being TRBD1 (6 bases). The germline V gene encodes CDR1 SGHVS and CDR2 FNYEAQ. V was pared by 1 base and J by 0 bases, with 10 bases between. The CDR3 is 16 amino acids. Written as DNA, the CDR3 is TGTGCCAGCAGCTTAGGTCTCAGGGGCTCTGGAAACACCATATATTTT. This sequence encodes CASSLGLRGSGNTIYF.

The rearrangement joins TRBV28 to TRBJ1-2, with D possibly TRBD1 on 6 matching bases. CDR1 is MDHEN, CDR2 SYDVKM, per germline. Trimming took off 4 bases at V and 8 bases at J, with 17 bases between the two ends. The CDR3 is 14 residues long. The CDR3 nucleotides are TGTGCCAGCAGTTCGCATTTAGGGGGAGAGGGCTACACCTTC. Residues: CASSSHLGGEGYTF.

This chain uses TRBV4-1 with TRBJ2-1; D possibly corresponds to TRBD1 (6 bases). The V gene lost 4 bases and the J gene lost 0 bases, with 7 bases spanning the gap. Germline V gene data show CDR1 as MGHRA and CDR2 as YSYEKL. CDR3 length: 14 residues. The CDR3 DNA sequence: TGCGCCAGCAGCCTCAGGGGCTCCTACAATGAGCAGTTCTTC. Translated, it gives CASSLRGSYNEQFF.

In DNA, the CDR3 is TGTGCCAGCAGCCAAGATGGCCTCCTTGCCACTGAAGCTTTCTTT. This gives the protein CASSQDGLLATEAFF. The chain combines TRBV4-2 with TRBJ1-1; D is unresolved. V lost 0 bases, J lost 4 bases, and 12 bases lay in between. This CDR3 is built from 15 residues. Per germline, CDR1 LGHNA and CDR2 YNFKEQ.

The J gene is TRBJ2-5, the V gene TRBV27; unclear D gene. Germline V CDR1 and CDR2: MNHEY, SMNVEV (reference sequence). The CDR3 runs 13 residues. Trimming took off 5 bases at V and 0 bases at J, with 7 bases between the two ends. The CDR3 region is CASSNDNQETQYF. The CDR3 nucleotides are TGTGCCAGCAGTAACGACAACCAAGAGACCCAGTACTTC.

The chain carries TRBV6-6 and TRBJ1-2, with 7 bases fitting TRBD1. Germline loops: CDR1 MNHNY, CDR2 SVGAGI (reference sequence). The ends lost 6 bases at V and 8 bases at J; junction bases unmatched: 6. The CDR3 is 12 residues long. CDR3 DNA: TGTGCCAGCAGATTGACGGACAGGGGCTACACCTTC. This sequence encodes CASRLTDRGYTF.

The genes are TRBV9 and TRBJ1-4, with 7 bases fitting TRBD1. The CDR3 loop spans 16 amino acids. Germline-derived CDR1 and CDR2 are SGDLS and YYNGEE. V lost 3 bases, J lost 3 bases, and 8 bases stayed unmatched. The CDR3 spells CASSAGTGTANEKLFF. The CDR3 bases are TGTGCCAGCAGCGCAGGGACCGGGACAGCTAATGAAAAACTGTTTTTT.

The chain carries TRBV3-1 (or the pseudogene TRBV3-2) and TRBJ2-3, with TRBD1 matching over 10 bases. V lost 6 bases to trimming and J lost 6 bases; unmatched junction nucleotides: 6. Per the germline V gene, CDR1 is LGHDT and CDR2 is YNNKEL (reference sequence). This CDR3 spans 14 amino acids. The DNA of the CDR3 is TGTGCCAGCAGTAGACAGGGGGCCCGCGATACGCAGTATTTT. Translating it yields CASSRQGARDTQYF.

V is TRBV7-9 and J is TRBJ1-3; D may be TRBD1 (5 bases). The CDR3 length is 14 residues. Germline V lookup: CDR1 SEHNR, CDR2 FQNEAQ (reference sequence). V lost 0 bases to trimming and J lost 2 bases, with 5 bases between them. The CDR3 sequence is CASSLAGAGNTIYF. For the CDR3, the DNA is TGTGCCAGCAGCTTAGCAGGGGCTGGAAACACCATATATTTT.

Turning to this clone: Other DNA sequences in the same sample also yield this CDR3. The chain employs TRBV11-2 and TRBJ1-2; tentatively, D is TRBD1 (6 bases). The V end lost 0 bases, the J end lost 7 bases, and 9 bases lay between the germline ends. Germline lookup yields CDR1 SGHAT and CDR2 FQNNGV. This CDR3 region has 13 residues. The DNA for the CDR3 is TGTGCCAGCAGCTTAGAGGGGGCTAGTGGCTACACCTTC. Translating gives CASSLEGASGYTF.

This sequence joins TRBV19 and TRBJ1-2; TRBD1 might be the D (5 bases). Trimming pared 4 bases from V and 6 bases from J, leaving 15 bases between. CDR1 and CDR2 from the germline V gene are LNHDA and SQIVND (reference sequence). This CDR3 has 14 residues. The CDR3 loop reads CASSTGDLEHGYTF. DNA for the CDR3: TGTGCCAGTAGTACGGGGGATTTGGAACATGGCTACACCTTC. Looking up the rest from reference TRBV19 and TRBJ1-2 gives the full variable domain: DGGITQSPKYLFRKEGQNVTLSCEQNLNHDAMYWYRQDPGQGLRLIYYSQIVNDFQKGDIAEGYSVSREKKESFPLTVTSAQKNPTAFYLCASSTGDLEHGYTFGSGTRLTVV.

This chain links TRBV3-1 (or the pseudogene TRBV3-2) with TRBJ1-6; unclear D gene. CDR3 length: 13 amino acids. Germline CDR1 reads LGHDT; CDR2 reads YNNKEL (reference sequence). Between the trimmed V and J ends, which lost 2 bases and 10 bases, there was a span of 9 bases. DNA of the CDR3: TGTGCCAGCAGCCAATCCAGGTCCTCACCCCTCCACTTT. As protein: CASSQSRSSPLHF.

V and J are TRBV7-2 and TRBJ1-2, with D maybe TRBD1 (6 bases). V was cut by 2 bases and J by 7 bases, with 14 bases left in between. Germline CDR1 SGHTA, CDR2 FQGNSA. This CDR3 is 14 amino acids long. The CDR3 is CASSLSRGAGGYTF. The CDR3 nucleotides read TGTGCCAGCAGCTTAAGTCGGGGGGCTGGTGGCTACACCTTC.

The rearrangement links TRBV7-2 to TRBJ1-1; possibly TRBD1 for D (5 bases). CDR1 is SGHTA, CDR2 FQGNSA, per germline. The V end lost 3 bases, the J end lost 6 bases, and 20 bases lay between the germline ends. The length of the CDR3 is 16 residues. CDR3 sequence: CASSFVGGKSVAEAFF. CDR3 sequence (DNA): TGTGCCAGCAGCTTTGTGGGGGGTAAGTCGGTCGCTGAAGCTTTCTTT.

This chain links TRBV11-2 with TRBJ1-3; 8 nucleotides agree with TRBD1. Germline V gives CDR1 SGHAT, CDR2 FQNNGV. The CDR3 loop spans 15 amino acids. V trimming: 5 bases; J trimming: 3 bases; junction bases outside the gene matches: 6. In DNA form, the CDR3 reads TGTGCCAGCAGCCGGACAGGGTTTGGTGGAAACACCATATATTTT. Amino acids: CASSRTGFGGNTIYF.

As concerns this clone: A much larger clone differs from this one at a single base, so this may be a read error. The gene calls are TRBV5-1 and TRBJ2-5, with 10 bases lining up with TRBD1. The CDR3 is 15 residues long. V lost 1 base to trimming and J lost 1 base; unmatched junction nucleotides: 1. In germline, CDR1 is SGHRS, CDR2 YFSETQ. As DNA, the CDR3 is TGCGCCAGCAGCTTGTGGACAGGGGGCCAAGAGACCCAGTACTTC. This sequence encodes CASSLWTGGQETQYF.

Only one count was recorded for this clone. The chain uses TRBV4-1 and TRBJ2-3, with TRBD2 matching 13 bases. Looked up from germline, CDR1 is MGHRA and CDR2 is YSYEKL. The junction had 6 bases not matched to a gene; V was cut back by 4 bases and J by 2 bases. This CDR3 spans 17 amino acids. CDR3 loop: CASSPTTSGGITDTQYF. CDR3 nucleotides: TGCGCCAGCAGCCCGACGACTAGCGGGGGGATCACAGATACGCAGTATTTT.

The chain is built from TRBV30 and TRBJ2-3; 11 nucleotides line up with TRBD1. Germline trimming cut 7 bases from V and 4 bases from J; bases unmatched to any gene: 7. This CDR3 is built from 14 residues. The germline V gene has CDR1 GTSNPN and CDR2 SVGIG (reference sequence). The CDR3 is CALQDRGRPDTQYF. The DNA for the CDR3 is TGTGCCTTACAGGACAGGGGGCGCCCAGATACGCAGTATTTT.

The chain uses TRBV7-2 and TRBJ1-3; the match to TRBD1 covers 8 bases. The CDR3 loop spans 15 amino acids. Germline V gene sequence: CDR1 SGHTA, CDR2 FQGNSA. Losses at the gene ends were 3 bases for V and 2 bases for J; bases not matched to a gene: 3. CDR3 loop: CASSLDRVTGNTIYF. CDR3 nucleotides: TGTGCCAGCAGCTTGGACAGGGTAACTGGAAACACCATATATTTT.

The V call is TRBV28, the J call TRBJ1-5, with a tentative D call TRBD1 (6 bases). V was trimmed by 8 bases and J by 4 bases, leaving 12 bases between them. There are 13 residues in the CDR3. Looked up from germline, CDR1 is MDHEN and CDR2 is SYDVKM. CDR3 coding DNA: TGTGCCAGCCAGACAGGTTTAAATCAGCCCCAGCATTTT. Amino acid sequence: CASQTGLNQPQHF.

The chain's CDR3 is CASSTPGQAYEQYF. The CDR3 DNA reads TGTGCCAGTAGTACGCCGGGACAAGCCTACGAGCAGTACTTC. The chain links TRBV19 to TRBJ2-7; D is possibly TRBD1 (6 bases). This CDR3 contains 14 residues. Trimming removed 4 bases at V and 2 bases at J, with 12 bases between. Germline CDR1 LNHDA, CDR2 SQIVND (reference sequence).

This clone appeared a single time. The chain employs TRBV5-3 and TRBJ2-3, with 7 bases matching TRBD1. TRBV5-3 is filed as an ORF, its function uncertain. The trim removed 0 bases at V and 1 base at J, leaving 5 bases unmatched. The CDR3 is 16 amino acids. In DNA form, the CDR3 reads TGTGCCAGAAGCTTGGGGGACAGTCGACGCACAGATACGCAGTATTTT. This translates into CARSLGDSRRTDTQYF.

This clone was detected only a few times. The CDR3 loop is CASSTQIRQAGANVLTF. The CDR3 bases are TGTGCCAGTAGTACCCAGATAAGACAGGCTGGGGCCAACGTCCTGACTTTC. The gene calls are TRBV19 and TRBJ2-6, with D possibly TRBD1 on 6 matching bases. Trimming shortened V by 4 bases and J by 2 bases, and 15 bases separated the two germline ends. CDR1 is LNHDA and CDR2 is SQIVND in the germline V gene (reference sequence). The CDR3 sequence is 17 residues long.

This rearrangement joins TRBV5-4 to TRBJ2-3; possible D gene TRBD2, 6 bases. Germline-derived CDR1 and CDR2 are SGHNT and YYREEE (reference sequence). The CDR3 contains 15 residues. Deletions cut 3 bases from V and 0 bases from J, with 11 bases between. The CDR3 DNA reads TGTGCCAGCAGCTGGGACTCTCCTAGCACAGATACGCAGTATTTT. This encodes CASSWDSPSTDTQYF. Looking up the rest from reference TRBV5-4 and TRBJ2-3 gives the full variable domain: ETGVTQSPTHLIKTRGQQVTLRCSSQSGHNTVSWYQQALGQGPQFIFQYYREEENGRGNFPPRFSGLQFPNYSSELNVNALELDDSALYLCASSWDSPSTDTQYFGPGTRLTVL.

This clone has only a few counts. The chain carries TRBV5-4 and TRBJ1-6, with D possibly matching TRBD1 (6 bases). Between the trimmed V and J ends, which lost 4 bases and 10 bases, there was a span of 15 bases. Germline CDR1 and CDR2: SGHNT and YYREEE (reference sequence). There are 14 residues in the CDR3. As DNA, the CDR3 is TGTGCCAGCAGCGCCGGACAGATGGCCTCACCCCTCCACTTT. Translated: CASSAGQMASPLHF.